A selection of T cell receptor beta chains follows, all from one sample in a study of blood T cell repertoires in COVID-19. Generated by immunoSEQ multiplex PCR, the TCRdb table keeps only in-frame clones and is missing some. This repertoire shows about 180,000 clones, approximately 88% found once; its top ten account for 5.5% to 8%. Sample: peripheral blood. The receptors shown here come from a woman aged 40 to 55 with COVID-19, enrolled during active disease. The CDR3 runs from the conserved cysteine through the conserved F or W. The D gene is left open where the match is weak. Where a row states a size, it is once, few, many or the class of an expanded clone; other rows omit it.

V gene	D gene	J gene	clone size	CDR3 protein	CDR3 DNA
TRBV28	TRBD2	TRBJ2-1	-	CASSSSGGVGFF	TGTGCCAGCAGTTCCTCGGGGGGAGTGGGGTTCTTC
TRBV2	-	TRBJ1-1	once	CASSDAVVNTEAFF	TGTGCCAGCAGTGATGCGGTGGTGAACACTGAAGCTTTCTTT
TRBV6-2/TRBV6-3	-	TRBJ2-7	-	CASSDSYYEQYF	TGTGCCAGCAGTGACAGTTACTACGAGCAGTACTTC
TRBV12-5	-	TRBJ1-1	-	CASGPSRTYTEAFF	TGTGCTAGTGGACCTAGCCGAACATACACTGAAGCTTTCTTT
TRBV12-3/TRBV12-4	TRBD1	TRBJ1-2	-	CASRGTDNYGYTF	TGTGCCAGCAGGGGGACAGACAACTATGGCTACACCTTC
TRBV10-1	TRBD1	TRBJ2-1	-	CASSESRGGTYNEQFF	TGCGCCAGCAGTGAGTCGAGAGGGGGCACCTACAATGAGCAGTTCTTC
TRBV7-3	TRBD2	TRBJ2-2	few	CASSFRGGNTGELFF	TGTGCCAGCAGCTTCCGCGGGGGGAACACCGGGGAGCTGTTTTTT
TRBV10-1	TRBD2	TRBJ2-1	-	CASDASGTSETNEQFF	TGCGCCAGCGACGCATCCGGGACTAGCGAGACCAATGAGCAGTTCTTC
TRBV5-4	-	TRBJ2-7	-	CASSRGYEQYF	TGTGCCAGCAGCCGGGGGTACGAGCAGTACTTC
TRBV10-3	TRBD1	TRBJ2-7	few	CAISDTPGTGSHEQYF	TGTGCCATCAGTGACACCCCCGGGACAGGGTCCCACGAGCAGTACTTC
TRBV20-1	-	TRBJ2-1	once	CGGDSDNEQFF	TGCGGCGGGGACAGTGACAATGAGCAGTTCTTC
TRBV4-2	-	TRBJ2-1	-	CASSQVSGRSYNEQFF	TGTGCCAGCAGCCAGGTTAGCGGTCGCTCCTACAATGAGCAGTTCTTC
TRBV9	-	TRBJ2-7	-	CASSVSRNSYEQYF	TGTGCCAGCAGCGTTTCTAGGAACTCCTACGAGCAGTACTTC
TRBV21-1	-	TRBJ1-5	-	CASSKAWGLQPQHF	TGTGCCAGCAGCAAAGCGTGGGGCTTGCAGCCCCAGCATTTT
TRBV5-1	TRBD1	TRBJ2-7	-	CASSLGQGSGEQYF	TGCGCCAGCAGCCTGGGACAGGGATCGGGCGAGCAGTACTTC
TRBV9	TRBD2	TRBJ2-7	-	CASSVEAPSGEGWSEQYF	TGTGCCAGCAGCGTAGAGGCCCCCTCTGGGGAGGGCTGGTCCGAGCAGTACTTC
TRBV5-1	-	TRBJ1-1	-	CASSLVWGRTEAFF	TGCGCCAGCAGCCTGGTTTGGGGGAGGACTGAAGCTTTCTTT
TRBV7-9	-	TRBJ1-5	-	CASSQGVGSQPQHF	TGTGCCAGCAGCCAAGGGGTGGGTAGCCAGCCCCAGCATTTT
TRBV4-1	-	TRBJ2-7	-	CASSQGRDRTYEQYF	TGCGCCAGCAGCCAGGGGAGGGACAGGACCTACGAGCAGTACTTC
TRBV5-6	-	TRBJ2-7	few	CASSLWQGRVSEQYF	TGTGCCAGCAGCTTATGGCAGGGGCGCGTAAGCGAGCAGTACTTC
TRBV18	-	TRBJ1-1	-	CASSPPVGQRTEAFF	TGTGCCAGCTCACCACCGGTAGGACAACGCACTGAAGCTTTCTTT
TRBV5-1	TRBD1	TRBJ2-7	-	CASSLLQGAHEQYF	TGCGCCAGCAGCTTGCTACAGGGGGCGCACGAGCAGTACTTC
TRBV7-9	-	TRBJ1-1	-	CASSPKGRGNTEAFF	TGTGCCAGCAGCCCAAAGGGCCGGGGGAACACTGAAGCTTTCTTT
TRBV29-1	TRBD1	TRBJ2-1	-	CSVGGTGSSYNEQFF	TGCAGCGTTGGGGGGACAGGGAGCTCCTACAATGAGCAGTTCTTC
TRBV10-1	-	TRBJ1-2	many	CASSGSRGSGYTF	TGCGCCAGCAGTGGTAGCAGGGGAAGTGGCTACACCTTC
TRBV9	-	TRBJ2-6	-	CASSVSTGSGANVLTF	TGTGCCAGCAGCGTTTCGACTGGCTCTGGGGCCAACGTCCTGACTTTC
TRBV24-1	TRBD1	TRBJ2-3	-	CATSEPGQSDTQYF	TGTGCCACCAGTGAACCGGGACAGTCAGATACGCAGTATTTT
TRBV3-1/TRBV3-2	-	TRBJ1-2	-	CASSQDGAGVWDYGYTF	TGTGCCAGCAGCCAAGATGGGGCAGGGGTTTGGGACTATGGCTACACCTTC
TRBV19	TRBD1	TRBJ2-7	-	CASSIGDRGPTKQYF	TGTGCCAGTAGTATAGGGGACAGGGGCCCTACGAAGCAGTACTTC
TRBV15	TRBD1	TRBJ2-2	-	CATSRLTGALNTGELFF	TGTGCCACCAGCAGGCTCACAGGGGCCCTGAACACCGGGGAGCTGTTTTTT
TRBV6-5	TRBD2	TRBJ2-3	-	CASSRTSGGRTQYF	TGTGCCAGCAGCCGGACTAGCGGTGGGAGGACGCAGTATTTT
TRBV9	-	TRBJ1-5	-	CASSPSGEMGNQPQHF	TGTGCCAGCAGCCCTTCAGGGGAGATGGGCAATCAGCCCCAGCATTTT
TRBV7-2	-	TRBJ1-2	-	CASSVGGRTGGYTF	TGTGCCAGCAGCGTAGGAGGGCGAACGGGAGGCTACACCTTC
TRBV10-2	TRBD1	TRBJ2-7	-	CASSAGGEQYF	TGCGCCAGCAGTGCAGGGGGCGAGCAGTACTTC
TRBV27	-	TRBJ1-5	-	CASSQRGRLSNQPQHF	TGTGCCAGCAGTCAAAGGGGCAGGCTTAGCAATCAGCCCCAGCATTTT
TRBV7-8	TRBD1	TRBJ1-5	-	CASSLTDRDQPQHF	TGTGCCAGCAGCCTGACCGACAGGGATCAGCCCCAGCATTTT
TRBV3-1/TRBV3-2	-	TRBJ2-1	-	CASSQVEAEQFF	TGTGCCAGCAGCCAAGTTGAGGCCGAGCAGTTCTTC
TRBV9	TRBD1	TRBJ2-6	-	CASSGTGVSGANVLTF	TGTGCCAGTTCCGGGACAGGGGTCTCTGGGGCCAACGTCCTGACTTTC
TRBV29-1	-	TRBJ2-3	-	CSVRVGDTQYF	TGCAGCGTGAGGGTCGGAGATACGCAGTATTTT
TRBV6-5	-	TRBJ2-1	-	CASSYWSGEQFF	TGTGCCAGCAGTTACTGGTCGGGTGAGCAGTTCTTC
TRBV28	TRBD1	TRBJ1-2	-	CAREGAANYGYTF	TGTGCCCGTGAGGGGGCGGCTAACTATGGCTACACCTTC
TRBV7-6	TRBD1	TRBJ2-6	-	CASSRTGGLRSGANVLTF	TGTGCCAGCAGCAGGACAGGGGGACTTCGATCTGGGGCCAACGTCCTGACTTTC
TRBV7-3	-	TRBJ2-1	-	CASSLFGGPEQFF	TGTGCCAGCAGCTTATTCGGGGGTCCTGAGCAGTTCTTC
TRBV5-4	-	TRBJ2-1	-	CASSGGGSGQSYNEQFF	TGTGCCAGCAGCGGGGGTGGGTCCGGACAGTCCTACAATGAGCAGTTCTTC